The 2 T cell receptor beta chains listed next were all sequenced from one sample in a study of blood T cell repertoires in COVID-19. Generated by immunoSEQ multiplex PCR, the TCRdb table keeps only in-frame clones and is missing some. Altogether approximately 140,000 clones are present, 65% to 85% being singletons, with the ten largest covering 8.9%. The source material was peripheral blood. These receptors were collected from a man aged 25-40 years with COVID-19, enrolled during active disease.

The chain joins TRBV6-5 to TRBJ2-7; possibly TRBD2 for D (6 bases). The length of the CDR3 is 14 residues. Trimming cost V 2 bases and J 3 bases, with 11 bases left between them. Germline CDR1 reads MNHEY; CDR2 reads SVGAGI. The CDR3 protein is CASSYQGGNYEQYF. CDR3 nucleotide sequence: TGTGCCAGCAGTTACCAGGGCGGGAACTACGAGCAGTACTTC.

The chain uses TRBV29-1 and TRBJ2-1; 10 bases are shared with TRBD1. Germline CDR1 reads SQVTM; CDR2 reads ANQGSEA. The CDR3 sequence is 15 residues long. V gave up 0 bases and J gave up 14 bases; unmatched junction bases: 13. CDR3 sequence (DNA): TGCAGCGTTGAAGATATAGGGACAGGGGCTAGCAAGGAGTTCTTC. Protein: CSVEDIGTGASKEFF.